The entry below describes one T cell receptor beta chain. The antigen remains unidentified. The entry originates in a study of blood T cells in healthy people across ages. The CDR3 spans 16 residues. Germline V gene lookup returns CDR1 SGDLS and CDR2 YYNGEE. V was pared by 2 bases and J by 3 bases, with 7 bases of the junction left unmatched. Together with a sample-barcoded 5' primer, a J-beta primer mix was included in a second PCR lasting 7 to 11 cycles. TCRdb ran MiXCR on the 5' RACE reads and lists one entry per CDR3 protein. The sample includes roughly 830,000 distinct CDR3 sequences, roughly 60% of them seen just once. General observations from the study: It was held that diversity estimates obtained from one million T cells represented underestimates.

The clonotype originates from a man aged 25 to 45 in good health. This chain links TRBV9 with TRBJ2-2, with 7 bases lining up with TRBD1. The sequenced sample consisted of blood. This CDR3 is CASSVSGQPDTGELFF. For the CDR3, the DNA is TGTGCCAGCAGCGTCTCGGGACAGCCGGACACCGGGGAGCTGTTTTTT.